This T cell receptor beta chain was captured in a study of blood T cell repertoires in COVID-19. V shed 0 bases and J shed 1 base, with 12 bases lying between them. Germline loops: CDR1 GTSNPN, CDR2 SVGIG (reference sequence). The CDR3 totals 15 residues. Generated by immunoSEQ multiplex PCR, the TCRdb table keeps only in-frame clones and is missing some. The sample holds roughly 160,000 clones, about 85% seen once. V gene TRBV30 combines with J gene TRBJ1-2; a weak D match, TRBD1 (5 bases). The TCR was taken from a man aged 60 to 75 with acute or convalescent COVID-19. What was sequenced was peripheral blood. CDR3 protein: CAWSVSGTDNYGYTF. CDR3 nucleotide sequence: TGTGCCTGGAGTGTGTCCGGGACTGATAACTATGGCTACACCTTC.